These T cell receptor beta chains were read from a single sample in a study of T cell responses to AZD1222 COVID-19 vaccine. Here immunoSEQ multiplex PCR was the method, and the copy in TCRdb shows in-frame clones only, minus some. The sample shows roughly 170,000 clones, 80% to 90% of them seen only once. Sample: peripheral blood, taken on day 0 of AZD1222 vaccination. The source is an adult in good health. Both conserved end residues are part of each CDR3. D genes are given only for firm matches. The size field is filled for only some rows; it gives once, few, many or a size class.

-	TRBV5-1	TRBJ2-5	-	CASSISRDPWGTQYF	TGCGCCAGCAGCATTTCCCGGGATCCTTGGGGGACCCAGTACTTC
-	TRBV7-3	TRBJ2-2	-	CASSLFRNTGELFF	TGTGCCAGCAGCTTATTCCGTAACACCGGGGAGCTGTTTTTT
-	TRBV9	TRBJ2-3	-	CASSVESHDDTQYF	TGTGCCAGCAGCGTAGAGTCACACGACGATACGCAGTATTTT
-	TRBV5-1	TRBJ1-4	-	CASSFAGALATNEKLFF	TGCGCCAGCAGCTTTGCAGGGGCGCTTGCAACTAATGAAAAACTGTTTTTT
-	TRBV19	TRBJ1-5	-	CASSIDLAGPNNQPQHF	TGTGCCAGTAGTATAGATCTCGCCGGCCCAAACAATCAGCCCCAGCATTTT
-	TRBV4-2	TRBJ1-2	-	CASSQSPANYGYTF	TGTGCCAGCAGCCAAAGTCCGGCTAACTATGGCTACACCTTC
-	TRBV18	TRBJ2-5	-	CASSHGAGQETQYF	TGTGCCAGCTCACACGGGGCCGGACAAGAGACCCAGTACTTC
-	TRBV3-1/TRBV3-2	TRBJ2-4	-	CASSQDWAAGAKNIQYF	TGTGCCAGCAGCCAAGATTGGGCAGCGGGAGCCAAAAACATTCAGTACTTC
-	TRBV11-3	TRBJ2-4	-	CASSSPWSVTPWVIQYF	TGTGCCAGCAGCTCCCCATGGAGTGTGACACCCTGGGTCATTCAGTACTTC
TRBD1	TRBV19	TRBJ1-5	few	CASSGTGNNQPQHF	TGTGCCAGTAGCGGGACAGGGAACAATCAGCCCCAGCATTTT
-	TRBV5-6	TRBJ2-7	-	CASSLAGVTTYEQYF	TGTGCCAGCAGCTTGGCGGGGGTTACCACCTACGAGCAGTACTTC
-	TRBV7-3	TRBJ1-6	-	CASSLERSYNSPLHF	TGTGCCAGCAGCTTAGAGAGGTCCTATAATTCACCCCTCCACTTT
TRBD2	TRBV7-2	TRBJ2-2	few	CASSLDRTRPGELFF	TGTGCCAGCAGCTTAGATAGGACTAGACCCGGGGAGCTGTTTTTT
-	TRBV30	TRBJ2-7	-	CAWSNPPQGHEQYF	TGTGCCTGGAGCAATCCCCCGCAGGGACACGAGCAGTACTTC
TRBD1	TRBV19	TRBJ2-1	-	CATGPDRGIYNEQFF	TGTGCCACCGGCCCGGACAGGGGTATCTACAATGAGCAGTTCTTC
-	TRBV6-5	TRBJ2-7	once	CASSPPGRGGNEQYF	TGTGCCAGCAGCCCCCCGGGGAGGGGGGGAAACGAGCAGTACTTC
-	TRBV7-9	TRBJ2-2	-	CASSLTSSGELFF	TGTGCCAGCAGCTTAACTAGTTCCGGGGAGCTGTTTTTT
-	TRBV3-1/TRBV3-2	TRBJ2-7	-	CASSPPGGRVYEQYF	TGTGCCAGCAGCCCCCCAGGGGGGCGTGTGTACGAGCAGTACTTC
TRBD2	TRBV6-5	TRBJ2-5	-	CASRTSEETQYF	TGTGCCAGCAGGACTAGCGAAGAGACCCAGTACTTC
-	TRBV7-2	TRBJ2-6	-	CASSHRASGANVLTF	TGTGCCAGCAGCCACAGGGCCTCTGGGGCCAACGTCCTGACTTTC
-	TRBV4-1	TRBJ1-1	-	CASSHGQLNTEAFF	TGCGCCAGCAGCCATGGACAGTTGAACACTGAAGCTTTCTTT
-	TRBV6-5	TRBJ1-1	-	CASRGGSTEAFF	TGTGCCAGCAGAGGCGGATCCACTGAAGCTTTCTTT
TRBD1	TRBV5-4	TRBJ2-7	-	CASSPTGTVSYEQYF	TGTGCCAGCAGCCCAACCGGGACAGTATCCTACGAGCAGTACTTC
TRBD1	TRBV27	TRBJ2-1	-	CASSGTGRSYNEQFF	TGTGCCAGCAGCGGGACAGGACGCTCCTACAATGAGCAGTTCTTC
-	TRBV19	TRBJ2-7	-	CASSMGQTYEQYF	TGTGCCAGTAGTATGGGCCAAACCTACGAGCAGTACTTC
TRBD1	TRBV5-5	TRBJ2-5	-	CASSLGQRLQETQYF	TGTGCCAGCAGCCTGGGACAGAGACTCCAAGAGACCCAGTACTTC
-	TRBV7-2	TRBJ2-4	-	CASSLEGLEYIQYF	TGTGCCAGCAGCTTAGAAGGGTTAGAATACATTCAGTACTTC
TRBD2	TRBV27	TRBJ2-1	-	CASRSSGADNEQFF	TGTGCCAGCAGGTCGAGCGGGGCCGACAATGAGCAGTTCTTC
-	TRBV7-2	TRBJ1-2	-	CASSYDSRQSAYGYTF	TGTGCCAGCAGCTACGATTCCCGACAGTCCGCCTATGGCTACACCTTC
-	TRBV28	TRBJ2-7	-	CASSPYRQALYEQYF	TGTGCCAGCAGTCCCTACCGACAGGCCCTCTACGAGCAGTACTTC
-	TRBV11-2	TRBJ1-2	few	CASSLETGYYGYTF	TGTGCCAGCAGCTTAGAAACGGGATACTATGGCTACACCTTC
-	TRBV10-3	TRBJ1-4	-	CAISERGLLTNEKLFF	TGTGCCATCAGTGAGAGGGGACTTCTGACTAATGAAAAACTGTTTTTT
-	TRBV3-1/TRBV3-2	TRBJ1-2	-	CASSHGDYANYGCTF	TGTGCCAGCAGCCATGGAGATTACGCTAACTATGGCTGCACCTTC
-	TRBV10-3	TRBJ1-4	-	CAISGQGNEKLFF	TGTGCCATCAGTGGGCAGGGGAATGAAAAACTGTTTTTT
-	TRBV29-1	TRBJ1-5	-	CSVGQVGNQPQHF	TGCAGCGTTGGGCAGGTGGGCAATCAGCCCCAGCATTTT
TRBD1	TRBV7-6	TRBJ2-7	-	CASSGGTGGNYEQYF	TGTGCCAGCAGCGGGGGTACAGGGGGGAACTACGAGCAGTACTTC
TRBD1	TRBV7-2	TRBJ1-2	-	CASSQTGLGGYTF	TGTGCCAGCAGCCAGACAGGGCTGGGTGGCTACACCTTC